The 12 T cell receptor beta chains listed next were all sequenced from one sample in a study of T-cell memory formation after mild COVID-19. TCRdb redid the calling of the 5' RACE reads with MiXCR, one entry per CDR3 protein. The sample comprises 380,000 or so distinct CDR3 sequences, roughly an eighth of which are singletons, and around 22% rests with the top ten. What was sequenced was PBMCs or a T cell subset sorted from them (not recorded which). Receptor source: a man in his late teens or twenties who had mild COVID-19 (a few samples of this study predate the infection). Cell type and time point are not known.

This clonotype was found many times. The chain couples TRBV6-1 to TRBJ2-7; 10 bases align to TRBD2. V shed 6 bases and J 6 bases; nucleotides not matched to a gene: 11. Germline V gives CDR1 MNHNS, CDR2 SASEGT. The CDR3 spans 15 residues. In DNA, the CDR3 is TGTGCCAGCAGAATTGATAGCGGGGGGTCGTCCGAGCAGTACGTC. Its translation: CASRIDSGGSSEQYV.

V is TRBV6-2 or TRBV6-3 and J is TRBJ1-5; weak D call: TRBD1 (5 bases). Germline assignment: CDR1 MNHEY and CDR2 SVGEGT. V was pared by 0 bases and J by 1 base, with 10 bases between. This CDR3 has 16 residues. For the CDR3, the DNA is TGTGCCAGCAGTTACTCGAGGGGCCTCAGCAATCAGCCCCAGCATTTT. Translation gives CASSYSRGLSNQPQHF.

This rearrangement joins TRBV7-9 to TRBJ1-2; the D gene is possibly TRBD1 (5 bases). The CDR3 covers 14 residues. Trimming took off 4 bases at V and 0 bases at J, with 9 bases between the two ends. Per germline, CDR1 SEHNR and CDR2 FQNEAQ (reference sequence). The CDR3 sequence is CASSYRRANYGYTF. The CDR3 DNA follows: TGTGCCAGCAGCTACAGGAGAGCTAACTATGGCTACACCTTC. The entire variable domain, with the rest obtained from reference TRBV7-9 and TRBJ1-2, is as follows: DTGVSQNPRHKITKRGQNVTFRCDPISEHNRLYWYRQTLGQGPEFLTYFQNEAQLEKSRLLSDRFSAERPKGSFSTLEIQRTEQGDSAMYLCASSYRRANYGYTFGSGTRLTVV.

This clonotype showed up just a few times. The chain employs TRBV7-2 and TRBJ1-4; D perhaps matches TRBD1 (5 bases). The CDR3 sequence is 16 residues long. Germline assignment: CDR1 SGHTA and CDR2 FQGNSA. V was pared by 1 base and J by 3 bases, with 12 bases between. The chain's CDR3 is CASSLERGRANEKLFF. The CDR3 DNA follows: TGTGCCAGCAGCTTAGAAAGGGGCCGGGCTAATGAAAAACTGTTTTTT.

This clonotype was seen a few times. The DNA for the CDR3 is TGTGCCAGCAGTTTATTGGGGGGCTCCGAAGCTTTCTTT. It specifies CASSLLGGSEAFF. The V call is TRBV12-3 or TRBV12-4, the J call TRBJ1-1; TRBD1 might be the D (6 bases). Trimming pared 2 bases from V and 8 bases from J, leaving 12 bases between. The CDR3 runs to 13 residues.

This clonotype appeared many times. The CDR3 DNA reads as TGTGCCAGCAGCTCGACGACTAGCGGGGCATATACGCAGTATTTT. It codes for CASSSTTSGAYTQYF. The rearrangement links TRBV5-4 to TRBJ2-3; the match to TRBD2 covers 11 bases. After removal of 3 bases from V and 7 bases from J, the junction contained 7 bases not matched to a gene. Germline V gene lookup returns CDR1 SGHNT and CDR2 YYREEE (reference sequence). The CDR3 runs to 15 residues.

The chain couples TRBV20-1 to TRBJ2-3; TRBD2 matches at 11 bases. Per the germline V gene, CDR1 is DFQATT and CDR2 is SNEGSKA (reference sequence). The CDR3 has 19 residues. The V and J ends lost 4 bases and 6 bases, in that order; junction bases with no gene match: 21. The CDR3 region has the DNA TGCAGTGCTATGAGGGAGGGCCTAGCGGGGGGCCCCCCCCCGGATACGCAGTATTTT. Amino acids: CSAMREGLAGGPPPDTQYF.

This chain links TRBV5-1 with TRBJ2-3; 14 bases line up with TRBD2. Germline trimming cut 4 bases from V and 2 bases from J; bases unmatched to any gene: 3. This CDR3 is 16 amino acids long. Germline V gene lookup returns CDR1 SGHRS and CDR2 YFSETQ. CDR3 loop: CASSTGLAGVTDTQYF. The DNA for the CDR3 is TGCGCCAGCAGCACGGGACTAGCGGGGGTCACAGATACGCAGTATTTT.

A few counts support this clonotype. The chain combines TRBV13 with TRBJ2-7; 13 positions match TRBD2. After removal of 2 bases from V and 5 bases from J, the junction contained 9 bases not matched to a gene. Germline V gene sequence: CDR1 PRHDT, CDR2 FYEKMQ (reference sequence). This CDR3 contains 17 residues. As DNA, the CDR3 is TGTGCCAGCAGCTTAAGGACTAGCGGGGGCCTTGGTCACGAGCAGTACGTC. Translation: CASSLRTSGGLGHEQYV.

V and J are TRBV28 and TRBJ2-7; 9 nucleotides line up with TRBD1. Per the germline V gene, CDR1 is MDHEN and CDR2 is SYDVKM. This CDR3 comprises 17 residues. V lost 1 base to trimming and J lost 1 base; unmatched junction nucleotides: 8. The CDR3 reads CASSLSTPGQGSYEQYV. The CDR3 DNA is TGTGCCAGCAGTTTATCGACCCCGGGACAGGGTTCCTACGAGCAGTACGTC.

V and J are TRBV6-5 and TRBJ1-5; D gene uncertain. V was pared by 5 bases and J by 0 bases, with 8 bases between. CDR1 is MNHEY and CDR2 is SVGAGI in the germline V gene. The CDR3 loop spans 14 amino acids. CDR3 residues: CASSQRSSNQPQHF. The CDR3 coding sequence is TGTGCCAGCAGTCAGAGGTCTAGCAATCAGCCCCAGCATTTT.

This clonotype has just a few counts. The CDR3 DNA follows: TGCAGTGCTAGTGTGACGGGGGGGCTCCCCGCCAACGTCCTGACTTTC. Amino acid sequence: CSASVTGGLPANVLTF. The rearrangement joins TRBV20-1 to TRBJ2-6; the match to TRBD2 covers 8 bases. Germline V gene data show CDR1 as DFQATT and CDR2 as SNEGSKA (reference sequence). There are 16 residues in the CDR3. V was clipped by 3 bases and J by 7 bases; unmatched bases: 11.